This record concerns one T cell receptor beta chain sequence. The data originate from a study of cytomegalovirus exposure and HLA in healthy donors. The germline CDR1 and CDR2 sequences are SGHTA and FQGNSA. V was pared by 6 bases and J by 2 bases, with 13 bases between. The CDR3 length is 14 residues. The primer mix had 60 Vbeta and 13 Jbeta primers. The data were produced by immunoSEQ multiplex PCR, yet TCRdb's version contains in-frame clones alone and is incomplete. Of 150,000 or so clones in the sample, more than 70% were seen once. The chain joins TRBV7-2 to TRBJ1-2; weak D call: TRBD1 (5 bases). Material: PBMCs. This TCR derives from a woman in her 50s in good health and CMV-seropositive. For the CDR3, the DNA is TGTGCCAGCAGTTACGACAGCCAGAACTATGGCTACACCTTC. This sequence encodes CASSYDSQNYGYTF.